These 13 T cell receptor beta chains share one sample of origin, sequenced in a study of regulatory T cells in long-lasting Graves disease. Assembly of TCR beta libraries relied on iRepertoire HTBI primers together with Arm-PCR of CDR3 regions. TCRdb fed the multiplex PCR reads into MiXCR, producing one record per CDR3 protein. The profile covers approximately 360,000 distinct CDR3 sequences, with about 23% appearing a single time and around 30% taken by the ten largest. The time point is: persistent/refractory GD, antithyroid drugs over 5 years with positive TRAb. Construction of the TCR library relied on RNA isolated from PBMCs. Sequenced here: peripheral blood mononuclear cells (PBMCs), sampled when the disease was refractory, from a patient treated with antithyroid drugs. Receptors were obtained from a woman aged 40 to 50 with Graves disease.

Details on this clonotype: At one of its ends the junction is not consistent with the germline gene, which may arise from a read error. The chain links TRBV15 to TRBJ2-6, with 7 nucleotides matching TRBD1. Germline V gene data show CDR1 as LNHNV and CDR2 as YYDKDF (reference sequence). This CDR3 is 17 amino acids long. The CDR3: CATSRGDSSSGANVPTF. In DNA, the CDR3 is TGTGCCACCAGCAGAGGGGACAGTAGCTCTGGGGCCAACGTCCCGACTTTC.

This clonotype appeared a few times. The J gene is TRBJ2-5, the V gene TRBV24-1; the D gene is possibly TRBD2 (6 bases). Germline V lookup: CDR1 KGHDR, CDR2 SFDVKD. V was pared by 3 bases and J by 5 bases, with 21 bases between. CDR3 length equals 17 residues. The DNA of the CDR3 is TGTGCCACCAGTGATGGACTCGGGACCGATGGAGGGGAGACCCAGTACTTC. Amino acids: CATSDGLGTDGGETQYF.

This clonotype was counted ten times or more. The V and J genes are TRBV2 and TRBJ2-2, with TRBD2 matching 14 bases. The CDR3 has 18 residues. Germline CDR1 reads SNHLY; CDR2 reads FYNNEI. V lost 6 bases, J lost 1 base, and 7 bases stayed unmatched. CDR3: CASSDGLAGGRNTGELFF. DNA for the CDR3: TGTGCCAGCAGCGACGGACTAGCGGGAGGCCGGAACACCGGGGAGCTGTTTTTT.

In its sample, this clonotype was seen many times. This chain joins TRBV28 and TRBJ2-3, with 9 bases identical to TRBD1. This CDR3 is 15 amino acids long. Germline V gene data show CDR1 as MDHEN and CDR2 as SYDVKM. V shed 2 bases and J 5 bases; nucleotides not matched to a gene: 5. CDR3 protein: CASSLGTGGIDTQYF. The CDR3 DNA sequence: TGTGCCAGCAGTTTAGGTACAGGGGGCATAGATACGCAGTATTTT.

This clonotype was seen repeatedly, ten times or more. V and J are TRBV29-1 and TRBJ1-1, with 7 positions matching TRBD1. Per the germline V gene, CDR1 is SQVTM and CDR2 is ANQGSEA. CDR3 length: 13 residues. J gave up 4 bases and V 5 bases, and 7 bases lay outside the gene matches. The CDR3 sequence is CSVTGQSVTEAFF. In DNA, the CDR3 is TGCAGCGTTACGGGACAGTCAGTCACTGAAGCTTTCTTT.

This clonotype was detected a few times. The rearrangement links TRBV11-2 to TRBJ2-3, with TRBD2 matching over 7 bases. Germline V gene data show CDR1 as SGHAT and CDR2 as FQNNGV. With V trimmed by 4 bases and J by 2 bases, 3 bases remained unmatched. The CDR3 consists of 14 residues. This CDR3 is CASSSGLLTDTQYF. The CDR3 coding sequence is TGTGCCAGCAGCTCGGGACTACTCACAGATACGCAGTATTTT.

The chain recombines TRBV19 with TRBJ2-7, with TRBD1 identical over 10 bases. The CDR3 extends over 13 amino acids. Trimming cost V 10 bases and J 4 bases; bases outside gene matches: 7. The germline gives CDR1 LNHDA, CDR2 SQIVND (reference sequence). The CDR3 region has the DNA TGTGCCACCGACAGGGGGCCCTCGTACGAGCAGTACTTC. Amino acids: CATDRGPSYEQYF.

The V gene is TRBV18, the J gene TRBJ2-5; the D gene is possibly TRBD1 (5 bases). The CDR3 contains 14 residues. The V gene lost 4 bases and the J gene lost 5 bases, with 14 bases spanning the gap. Germline values: CDR1 KGHSH, CDR2 LQKENI. The CDR3 loop reads CASSLQADGETQYF. As DNA, the CDR3 is TGTGCCAGCTCACTACAGGCAGACGGGGAGACCCAGTACTTC.

The rearrangement uses TRBV29-1 and TRBJ2-1; TRBD2 agrees at 15 bases. The ends lost 3 bases at V and 6 bases at J; junction bases unmatched: 12. The CDR3 is 18 residues long. From germline, CDR1 is SQVTM and CDR2 ANQGSEA. CDR3: CSVEGGTSGRIFGNEQFF. CDR3 DNA sequence: TGCAGCGTTGAGGGGGGGACTAGCGGGAGGATATTCGGCAATGAGCAGTTCTTC.

V usage is TRBV2 and J usage is TRBJ2-2, with a possible D match to TRBD2 (6 bases). V was cut by 6 bases and J by 5 bases, with 13 bases left in between. CDR3 length: 14 residues. CDR1 is SNHLY and CDR2 is FYNNEI in the germline V gene. The CDR3 nucleotides read TGTGCCAGCAGCGTAGGCGGGGCTACCGGGGAGCTGTTTTTT. This gives the protein CASSVGGATGELFF.

This clonotype was counted only a few times. V gene TRBV5-1 combines with J gene TRBJ2-2, with 8 bases matching TRBD2. Per germline, CDR1 SGHRS and CDR2 YFSETQ. CDR3 length: 15 amino acids. The J segment lost 4 bases and the V segment lost 4 bases, leaving 6 bases of the junction unmatched. CDR3 residues: CASSLAGFSTGELFF. The CDR3 DNA sequence: TGCGCCAGCAGCCTAGCGGGTTTCAGCACCGGGGAGCTGTTTTTT.

This clonotype was observed at least ten times. The chain employs TRBV25-1 and TRBJ1-1; D gene uncertain. The CDR3 is 13 amino acids. Germline V gene data show CDR1 as MGHDK and CDR2 as SYGVNS. Trimming removed 7 bases at V and 1 base at J, with 10 bases between. CDR3 sequence (DNA): TGTGCCAGCAATATGGGGTGGAACACTGAAGCTTTCTTT. Translation gives CASNMGWNTEAFF.

Points on this clonotype: Given the absence of the conserved phenylalanine or tryptophan at the CDR3 end, a read error is likely. The genes are TRBV10-3 and TRBJ2-2; D not resolved. CDR3 length: 12 residues. Per germline, CDR1 ENHRY and CDR2 SYGVKD. V dropped 10 bases and J dropped 4 bases, with 10 bases sitting between them. Here the CDR3 reads CATHPPTGELFL. CDR3 sequence (DNA): TGTGCCACACATCCGCCCACCGGGGAGCTGTTTCTT.